The 26 T cell receptor beta chains below come from one sample, sequenced in a study of siplizumab effects on memory and regulatory T cells (dated by TCRdb to 2018 to 2020). The receptor library was made with the immunoSEQ multiplex PCR assay. The table comes from immuneACCESS by way of TCRdb, which keeps in-frame sequences with V and J called. Part of the clones is missing from these tables; in studies checked, under half for an unresolved V gene and the rest for unknown reasons. The sample yields 100,000 or so clones; over 90% were counted once. The ten largest account for around 1.5% of the sample. Material for sequencing was non-Treg CD4+ T cells sorted from blood. This specimen's cell subset or site label, interpreted: FACS-sorted unstimulated CD4+ non-regulatory T cells. The source is a human donor in good health.

This rearrangement joins TRBV5-4 to TRBJ2-5; the match to TRBD2 covers 8 bases. The V segment lost 9 bases and the J segment 6 bases; nucleotides outside the gene matches: 10. CDR1 is SGHNT, CDR2 YYREEE, per germline (reference sequence). The CDR3 runs 13 residues. The DNA of the CDR3 is TGTGCCACCCTTGTCGGGGGGGAGAAGACCCAGTACTTC. This encodes CATLVGGEKTQYF.

The chain links TRBV4-1 to TRBJ1-5; no definite D call. Germline values: CDR1 MGHRA, CDR2 YSYEKL. V lost 1 base, J lost 3 bases, and 10 bases lay in between. The CDR3 is 15 residues long. CDR3 in amino acids: CASSQGRLSNQPQHF. The DNA for the CDR3 is TGCGCCAGCAGCCAAGGTCGGCTTTCCAATCAGCCCCAGCATTTT.

The rearrangement links TRBV28 to TRBJ1-2; TRBD1 aligns across 7 bases. This CDR3 comprises 12 residues. The V and J ends lost 8 bases and 8 bases, in that order; junction bases with no gene match: 8. CDR1 is MDHEN and CDR2 is SYDVKM in the germline V gene. The CDR3 is CASWATGSGYTF. The DNA for the CDR3 is TGTGCCAGCTGGGCGACAGGGAGCGGCTACACCTTC.

This rearrangement joins TRBV7-2 to TRBJ1-2; D is possibly TRBD1 (6 bases). CDR1 is SGHTA and CDR2 is FQGNSA in the germline V gene. CDR3 length: 17 amino acids. Trimming pared 2 bases from V and 3 bases from J, leaving 19 bases between. The CDR3 DNA follows: TGTGCCAGCAGCTTAAAGACAGGCTCCCGGGATTACTATGGCTACACCTTC. It specifies CASSLKTGSRDYYGYTF.

The rearrangement joins TRBV5-4 to TRBJ2-1; a possible D gene is TRBD1 (5 bases). Germline V CDR1 and CDR2: SGHNT, YYREEE (reference sequence). This CDR3 is 14 amino acids long. Trimming left V 0 bases short and J 10 bases short, with 14 bases between. CDR3 nucleotides: TGTGCCAGCAGCTTGGCTTTGATAAGGGGCGAGCAGTTCTTC. Protein sequence: CASSLALIRGEQFF.

The chain recombines TRBV6-5 with TRBJ1-5; D perhaps matches TRBD1 (5 bases). Germline V gene sequence: CDR1 MNHEY, CDR2 SVGAGI. V lost 4 bases and J lost 4, with 14 bases in between. The CDR3 consists of 15 residues. Here the CDR3 reads CASSLGGIGNQPQHF. DNA for the CDR3: TGTGCCAGCAGTTTGGGGGGGATAGGGAATCAGCCCCAGCATTTT.

This chain links TRBV19 with TRBJ1-2; TRBD1 matches at 7 bases. V shed 6 bases, J shed 3 bases, and the junction held 4 bases outside the gene matches. Per the germline V gene, CDR1 is LNHDA and CDR2 is SQIVND (reference sequence). This CDR3 comprises 13 residues. The CDR3 protein is CASREQGYYGYTF. The CDR3, as DNA: TGTGCCAGTAGGGAACAGGGGTACTATGGCTACACCTTC. The full variable domain, rest sourced from reference TRBV19 and TRBJ1-2, is DGGITQSPKYLFRKEGQNVTLSCEQNLNHDAMYWYRQDPGQGLRLIYYSQIVNDFQKGDIAEGYSVSREKKESFPLTVTSAQKNPTAFYLCASREQGYYGYTFGSGTRLTVV.

The chain couples TRBV9 to TRBJ2-3; D is unresolved. Looked up from germline, CDR1 is SGDLS and CDR2 is YYNGEE. The CDR3 loop spans 13 amino acids. Trimming left V 4 bases short and J 2 bases short, with 8 bases between. In DNA, the CDR3 is TGTGCCAGCAGCTCCCGTGCCACAGATACGCAGTATTTT. Protein sequence: CASSSRATDTQYF.

The chain recombines TRBV5-5 with TRBJ2-7, with D unresolved. The V end was cut by 0 bases, the J end by 7 bases, with 5 bases between. CDR1 SGHKS and CDR2 YYEKEE come from the germline V gene (reference sequence). The CDR3 contains 11 residues. CDR3 bases: TGTGCCAGCAGCTTGGGGCATGAGCAGTACTTC. It yields the protein CASSLGHEQYF.

This sequence joins TRBV19 and TRBJ1-1; D perhaps matches TRBD1 (5 bases). The germline CDR1 and CDR2 sequences are LNHDA and SQIVND (reference sequence). The CDR3 is 16 amino acids. Trimming pared 6 bases from V and 0 bases from J, leaving 17 bases between. CDR3 coding DNA: TGTGCCAGTAGCCCCTGGGACCCTGCCTTGAACACTGAAGCTTTCTTT. The encoded protein is CASSPWDPALNTEAFF. Full variable domain (remainder filled in from reference TRBV19 and TRBJ1-1): DGGITQSPKYLFRKEGQNVTLSCEQNLNHDAMYWYRQDPGQGLRLIYYSQIVNDFQKGDIAEGYSVSREKKESFPLTVTSAQKNPTAFYLCASSPWDPALNTEAFFGQGTRLTVV.

This chain joins TRBV18 and TRBJ2-3; the D gene is possibly TRBD2 (6 bases). V gave up 2 bases and J gave up 4 bases, with 16 bases separating them. CDR1 is KGHSH and CDR2 is LQKENI in the germline V gene. The CDR3 has 16 amino acids. The CDR3, as DNA: TGTGCCAGCTCACCAACTAGCACTGCAATCCCAGATACGCAGTATTTT. Amino acids: CASSPTSTAIPDTQYF.

The rearrangement uses TRBV5-6 and TRBJ2-7, with D perhaps TRBD1 (7 bases). The CDR3 spans 15 residues. Germline CDR1 reads SGHDT; CDR2 reads YYEEEE. The V end lost 0 bases, the J end lost 2 bases, and 12 bases lay between the germline ends. The CDR3 bases are TGTGCCAGCAGCTTGGGGCAGGGGGGAACCTACGAGCAGTACTTC. Encoded protein: CASSLGQGGTYEQYF.

This clone was found once. The chain links TRBV28 to TRBJ2-7; D gene unclear. Trimming pared 3 bases from V and 3 bases from J, leaving 12 bases between. The CDR3 contains 14 residues. Per germline, CDR1 MDHEN and CDR2 SYDVKM. CDR3 DNA: TGTGCCAGCAGTTTCGGGCCCGTGAGCTACGAGCAGTACTTC. It specifies CASSFGPVSYEQYF.

In this sample, this clone turned up once. V usage is TRBV28 and J usage is TRBJ2-3, with 8 bases lining up with TRBD1. V lost 7 bases to trimming and J lost 3 bases; unmatched junction nucleotides: 12. This CDR3 is built from 16 residues. Germline assignment: CDR1 MDHEN and CDR2 SYDVKM. The CDR3 spells CASNTPRTGMTDTQYF. The CDR3 nucleotides read TGTGCCAGCAATACCCCCCGGACAGGGATGACAGATACGCAGTATTTT.

V is TRBV19 and J is TRBJ1-1; D unclear. CDR3 size: 12 residues. Germline assignment: CDR1 LNHDA and CDR2 SQIVND (reference sequence). V was cut by 3 bases and J by 8 bases, with 10 bases left in between. CDR3 region: CASSIAVGEAFF. The DNA of the CDR3 is TGTGCCAGTAGTATCGCCGTCGGAGAAGCTTTCTTT.

This clone was seen a single time. The chain uses TRBV7-2 and TRBJ2-3; possibly TRBD1 for D (6 bases). This CDR3 region has 17 residues. CDR1 and CDR2 from the germline V gene are SGHTA and FQGNSA. Trimming removed 6 bases from V and 2 bases from J, with 21 bases in between. This chain's CDR3 is CASRSTSGTPYTDTQYF. For the CDR3, the DNA is TGTGCCAGCAGGTCCACTTCCGGGACACCTTACACAGATACGCAGTATTTT.

The rearrangement joins TRBV5-1 to TRBJ2-5; D is ambiguous. Trimming shortened V by 0 bases and J by 2 bases, and 5 bases separated the two germline ends. The CDR3 extends over 13 amino acids. The germline V gene encodes CDR1 SGHRS and CDR2 YFSETQ. The CDR3 spells CASSLDLQETQYF. Here the CDR3 DNA reads TGCGCCAGCAGCTTGGACCTACAAGAGACCCAGTACTTC.

In its sample, this clone was seen once. The chain carries TRBV5-8 and TRBJ2-5; D gene uncertain. Trimming pared 0 bases from V and 3 bases from J, leaving 0 bases between. The CDR3 spans 11 residues. Germline V CDR1 and CDR2: SGHTS, YDEGEE. The CDR3 loop is CASSLEETQYF. The DNA of the CDR3 is TGTGCCAGCAGCTTGGAAGAGACCCAGTACTTC.

The chain uses TRBV28 and TRBJ1-2; D may be TRBD1 (5 bases). Germline CDR1 MDHEN, CDR2 SYDVKM. With 5 bases removed from V and 2 bases from J, the gap between germline ends came to 9 bases. The CDR3 contains 13 residues. The CDR3 loop is CASSHDRNYGYTF. The CDR3, as DNA: TGTGCCAGCAGTCACGACAGAAACTATGGCTACACCTTC.

V usage is TRBV28 and J usage is TRBJ2-1; D possibly corresponds to TRBD1 (5 bases). CDR3 length: 14 residues. Germline V CDR1 and CDR2: MDHEN, SYDVKM. V was shortened by 5 bases and J by 7 bases, with 15 bases between the two germline ends. The CDR3 protein is CASSIRVSLNEQFF. Here the CDR3 DNA reads TGTGCCAGCAGTATCAGGGTCTCGTTGAATGAGCAGTTCTTC.

Remarks on this clone: A junction end diverges from the germline sequence, so it may reflect a read error. V is TRBV5-4 and J is TRBJ2-1; 10 bases agree with TRBD2. The CDR3 totals 14 residues. CDR1 and CDR2 from the germline V gene are SGHNT and YYREEE (reference sequence). The CDR3 bases are TGTGCCAGCAGCTTTTATTCGCTAGCGGGAGCTCCAGTCTTC. Translated, it gives CASSFYSLAGAPVF.

The chain couples TRBV7-3 to TRBJ2-2, with 10 bases that match TRBD2. V lost 1 base, J lost 5 bases, and 7 bases stayed unmatched. Per germline, CDR1 SGHTA and CDR2 FQGTGA. The CDR3 is 17 residues long. The CDR3, as DNA: TGTGCCAGCAGCTTAATATATAGCGGGAGGAAGACCGGGGAGCTGTTTTTT. Translation gives CASSLIYSGRKTGELFF.

This sequence joins TRBV2 and TRBJ2-6; D gene ambiguous. The CDR3 is 14 amino acids. The V and J ends lost 6 bases and 0 bases respectively, with 6 bases between them. Looked up from germline, CDR1 is SNHLY and CDR2 is FYNNEI. CDR3 in amino acids: CASRSNSGANVLTF. The DNA of the CDR3 is TGTGCCAGCAGGTCCAACTCTGGGGCCAACGTCCTGACTTTC.

The chain is built from TRBV5-5 and TRBJ2-7, with 9 bases that match TRBD1. V gave up 4 bases and J gave up 6 bases; unmatched junction bases: 11. The CDR3 has 15 residues. In germline, CDR1 is SGHKS, CDR2 YYEKEE (reference sequence). The CDR3 DNA follows: TGTGCCAGCAGCGCAACCGGGACAGGGAGGACCGAGCAGTACTTC. Amino acid sequence: CASSATGTGRTEQYF.

V gene TRBV10-2 combines with J gene TRBJ1-3; TRBD1 might be the D (5 bases). Germline CDR1 is WSHSY and CDR2 is SAAADI. The CDR3 has 16 residues. Trimming removed 2 bases from V and 0 bases from J, with 11 bases in between. CDR3 DNA sequence: TGCGCCAGCAGTGAGCCTGGGGCGGGCTCTGGAAACACCATATATTTT. Protein product: CASSEPGAGSGNTIYF.

The chain is built from TRBV15 and TRBJ2-3; TRBD1 is a possible D gene (5 bases). The CDR3 is 16 residues long. Trimming shortened V by 5 bases and J by 2 bases, and 17 bases separated the two germline ends. Looked up from germline, CDR1 is LNHNV and CDR2 is YYDKDF (reference sequence). CDR3 nucleotide sequence: TGTGCCACCAGCGCCAGGGCCCCAGGCCCCACAGATACGCAGTATTTT. It encodes CATSARAPGPTDTQYF.